This entry lists 16 T cell receptor beta chains sequenced from one sample in a study of T cells in Graves' hyperthyroidism and ophthalmopathy. The TCR beta CDR3 regions underwent amplification using RNA transcripts as the source. The HTBI primer set was used in a first-round RT-PCR of the TCR CDR3. Each CDR3 protein gets one entry after TCRdb re-called the multiplex PCR reads with MiXCR. Of some 620,000 distinct CDR3 sequences in the sample, around 15% were seen once. Specimen: blood. These receptors originate from a young woman with Graves' hyperthyroidism.

The chain links TRBV19 to TRBJ2-5, with D unresolved. Trimming pared 3 bases from V and 1 base from J, leaving 6 bases between. This CDR3 comprises 13 residues. Looked up from germline, CDR1 is LNHDA and CDR2 is SQIVND (reference sequence). The CDR3 loop is CASSMVIQETQYF. As DNA, the CDR3 is TGTGCCAGTAGTATGGTAATCCAAGAGACCCAGTACTTC.

This clonotype appeared many times. The V call is TRBV28, the J call TRBJ1-2, with D possibly being TRBD1 (5 bases). CDR1 and CDR2 from the germline V gene are MDHEN and SYDVKM. Trimming cost V 1 base and J 3 bases, with 9 bases left between them. The CDR3 extends over 14 amino acids. The CDR3 bases are TGTGCCAGCAGTTTATTAGGCAGGGACTATGGCTACACCTTC. Encoded protein: CASSLLGRDYGYTF.

The rearrangement links TRBV5-1 to TRBJ1-4; no clear D gene. V was pared by 1 base and J by 6 bases, with 16 bases between. The CDR3 consists of 16 residues. Germline V gene lookup returns CDR1 SGHRS and CDR2 YFSETQ. CDR3 coding DNA: TGCGCCAGCAGCTTGTCTGCCCAGGCGAGCGATGAAAAACTGTTTTTT. This gives the protein CASSLSAQASDEKLFF.

The chain is built from TRBV20-1 and TRBJ1-2; TRBD1 matches at 8 bases. The V and J ends lost 6 bases and 1 base, in that order; junction bases with no gene match: 4. The CDR3 spans 13 residues. The germline gives CDR1 DFQATT, CDR2 SNEGSKA (reference sequence). CDR3 bases: TGCAGTGCACAGGGACAGGTTAACTATGGCTACACCTTC. Amino acids: CSAQGQVNYGYTF.

This chain uses TRBV7-3 with TRBJ2-7, with 11 bases that match TRBD2. Germline CDR1 reads SGHTA; CDR2 reads FQGTGA. CDR3 size: 16 residues. The J segment lost 7 bases and the V segment lost 5 bases, leaving 13 bases of the junction unmatched. The CDR3 DNA follows: TGTGCCAGCAGCCGAGGGATTAGCGGGAGGGCCCGAGAGCAGTACTTC. As protein: CASSRGISGRAREQYF.

This clonotype was observed many times. The chain uses TRBV6-1 and TRBJ2-1; weak D call: TRBD2 (5 bases). Trimming stripped 6 bases from V and 3 bases from J, with 12 bases between. Germline-derived CDR1 and CDR2 are MNHNS and SASEGT. The CDR3 is 14 amino acids. This CDR3 is CASRLRVVYNEQFF. The CDR3 bases are TGTGCCAGCAGATTGCGGGTCGTCTACAATGAGCAGTTCTTC.

Ten or more counts support this clonotype. The rearrangement uses TRBV12-3 or TRBV12-4 and TRBJ2-1; D remains unclear. V lost 4 bases, J lost 4 bases, and 8 bases lay in between. The CDR3 consists of 13 residues. The CDR3 DNA is TGTGCCAGCAGTTCCTGGAATTACAATGAGCAGTTCTTC. Residues: CASSSWNYNEQFF.

This clonotype came up many times. The chain has TRBV3-1 and TRBJ2-3, with 7 positions matching TRBD1. Germline loops: CDR1 LGHDT, CDR2 YNNKEL (reference sequence). J gave up 2 bases and V 1 base, and 6 bases lay outside the gene matches. There are 16 residues in the CDR3. The CDR3 reads CASSQARQGTTDTQYF. CDR3 coding DNA: TGTGCCAGCAGCCAAGCGAGACAGGGAACCACAGATACGCAGTATTTT.

In its sample, this clonotype was seen a few times. This chain uses TRBV3-1 with TRBJ1-3, with 9 bases fitting TRBD1. V was pared by 4 bases and J by 4 bases, with 8 bases of the junction left unmatched. The CDR3 spans 16 residues. Germline-derived CDR1 and CDR2 are LGHDT and YNNKEL (reference sequence). The DNA for the CDR3 is TGTGCCAGCAGCCCATATGACAGGGGGTCCGGAAACACCATATATTTT. It encodes CASSPYDRGSGNTIYF.

Concerning this clonotype itself: A read error is possible here, since a much larger clone lies one base away. This chain links TRBV12-3 or TRBV12-4 with TRBJ2-3; the match to TRBD1 covers 9 bases. This CDR3 region has 17 residues. CDR3 loop: CANSFPETGGATDTQYF. The CDR3 nucleotides read TGTGCCAACAGTTTCCCCGAAACAGGGGGCGCAACAGATACGCAGTATTTT.

This clonotype was recorded many times. The chain links TRBV27 to TRBJ1-5; D may be TRBD1 (5 bases). The CDR3 consists of 14 residues. Germline CDR1 reads MNHEY; CDR2 reads SMNVEV (reference sequence). V gave up 4 bases and J gave up 2 bases, with 9 bases separating them. Written as DNA, the CDR3 is TGTGCCAGCAGTTCTTTACAGGGCAATCAGCCCCAGCATTTT. Translated: CASSSLQGNQPQHF.

The CDR3 DNA reads as TGTGCCAGCAGCCCCGACCGGCCCCTAGGGGCAACCACCGGGGAGCTGTTTTTT. It codes for CASSPDRPLGATTGELFF. The chain couples TRBV3-2 to TRBJ2-2; TRBD1, the table's D call, lacks a check against the DNA. TRBV3-2 is recorded as a pseudogene. The CDR3 length is 18 residues.

This clonotype appeared a single time. The gene calls are TRBV19 and TRBJ2-7, with D possibly being TRBD2 (5 bases). Trimming cost V 4 bases and J 1 base, with 17 bases left between them. Looked up from germline, CDR1 is LNHDA and CDR2 is SQIVND (reference sequence). The CDR3 spans 16 residues. The CDR3 DNA is TGTGCCAGTAGTACCCCCCGAGTAGGAGGATCCTACGAGCAGTACTTC. Encoded protein: CASSTPRVGGSYEQYF.

This clonotype was picked up one time. CDR3 bases: TGTGCCAGCAGCTTGGACGGCGGGAGGGCCTTTGAGCAGTTCTTC. This sequence encodes CASSLDGGRAFEQFF. The V call is TRBV5-4, the J call TRBJ2-1; TRBD2 matches 9 bases. J was trimmed by 9 bases and V by 0 bases; bases with no gene match: 7. This CDR3 comprises 15 residues. Germline CDR1 reads SGHNT; CDR2 reads YYREEE (reference sequence).

This clonotype was detected only a few times. The chain carries TRBV6-2 or TRBV6-3 and TRBJ2-3; 9 nucleotides line up with TRBD1. The CDR3 is 16 residues long. V was pared by 5 bases and J by 2 bases, with 8 bases of the junction left unmatched. In germline, CDR1 is MNHEY, CDR2 SVGEGT. CDR3: CASSAQQGAYTDTQYF. The CDR3, as DNA: TGTGCCAGCAGTGCCCAACAGGGGGCCTACACAGATACGCAGTATTTT.

The chain joins TRBV7-6 to TRBJ2-2, with 8 bases matching TRBD2. CDR1 is SGHVS and CDR2 is FNYEAQ in the germline V gene. The CDR3 extends over 16 amino acids. Unmatched junction bases numbered 10, after V lost 5 bases and J lost 5 bases. In DNA, the CDR3 is TGTGCCAGCAGCCCCGGGGGGGGGAGTGAGACCGGGGAGCTGTTTTTT. Translating it yields CASSPGGGSETGELFF.